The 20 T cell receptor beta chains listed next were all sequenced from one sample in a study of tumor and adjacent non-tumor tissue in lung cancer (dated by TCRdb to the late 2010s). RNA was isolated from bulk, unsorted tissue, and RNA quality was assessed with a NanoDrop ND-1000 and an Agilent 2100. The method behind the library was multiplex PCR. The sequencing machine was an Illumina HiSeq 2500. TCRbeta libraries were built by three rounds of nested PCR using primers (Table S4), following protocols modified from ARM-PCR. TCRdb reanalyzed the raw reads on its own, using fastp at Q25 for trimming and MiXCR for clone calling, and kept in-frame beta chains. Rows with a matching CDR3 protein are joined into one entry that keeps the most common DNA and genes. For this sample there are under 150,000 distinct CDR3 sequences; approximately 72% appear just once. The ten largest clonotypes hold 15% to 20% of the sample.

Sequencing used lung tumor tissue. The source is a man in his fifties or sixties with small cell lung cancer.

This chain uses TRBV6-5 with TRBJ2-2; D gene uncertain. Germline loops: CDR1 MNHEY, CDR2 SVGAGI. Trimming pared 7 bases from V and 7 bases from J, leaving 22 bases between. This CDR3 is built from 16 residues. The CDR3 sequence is CASNYRDQAARGELFF. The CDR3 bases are TGTGCCAGCAATTATAGGGATCAGGCAGCCCGCGGGGAGCTGTTTTTT.

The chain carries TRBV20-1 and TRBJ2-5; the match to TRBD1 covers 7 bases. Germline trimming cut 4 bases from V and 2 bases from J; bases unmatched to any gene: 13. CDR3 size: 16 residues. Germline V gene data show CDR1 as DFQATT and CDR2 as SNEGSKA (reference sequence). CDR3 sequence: CSAISWDSNLQETQYF. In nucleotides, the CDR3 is TGCAGTGCTATTTCGTGGGACAGCAACCTACAAGAGACCCAGTACTTC.

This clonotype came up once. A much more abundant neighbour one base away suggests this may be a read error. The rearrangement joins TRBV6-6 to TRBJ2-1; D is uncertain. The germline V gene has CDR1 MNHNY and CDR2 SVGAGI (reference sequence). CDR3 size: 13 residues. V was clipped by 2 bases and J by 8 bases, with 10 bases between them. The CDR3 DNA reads TGTGCCAGCAGTTACCCCCCGTTGGATGAGCAGTTCTTC. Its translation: CASSYPPLDEQFF.

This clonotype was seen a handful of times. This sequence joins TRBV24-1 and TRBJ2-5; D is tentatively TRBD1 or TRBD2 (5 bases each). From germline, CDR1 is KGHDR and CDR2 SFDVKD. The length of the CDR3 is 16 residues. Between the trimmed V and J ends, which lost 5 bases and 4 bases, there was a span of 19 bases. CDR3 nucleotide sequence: TGTGCCACCAGTGCCGGGGACCGGAGTTGGGCAGAGACCCAGTACTTC. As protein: CATSAGDRSWAETQYF.

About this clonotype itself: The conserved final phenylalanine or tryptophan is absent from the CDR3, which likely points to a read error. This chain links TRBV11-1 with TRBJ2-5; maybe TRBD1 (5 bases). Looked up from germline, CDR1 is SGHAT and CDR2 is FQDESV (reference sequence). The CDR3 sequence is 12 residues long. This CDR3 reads CDSSSSGETQYS. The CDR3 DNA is TGTGACAGCAGCTCCTCAGGGGAGACCCAGTACTCC.

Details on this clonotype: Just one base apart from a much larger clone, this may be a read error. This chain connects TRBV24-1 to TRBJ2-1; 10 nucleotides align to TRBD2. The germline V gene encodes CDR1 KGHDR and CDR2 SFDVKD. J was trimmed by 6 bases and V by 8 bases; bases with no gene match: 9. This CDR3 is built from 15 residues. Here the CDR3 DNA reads TGTGCCACCATTGCCATAGGACTAGCGGCCAATGAGCAGTTCTTC. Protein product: CATIAIGLAANEQFF.

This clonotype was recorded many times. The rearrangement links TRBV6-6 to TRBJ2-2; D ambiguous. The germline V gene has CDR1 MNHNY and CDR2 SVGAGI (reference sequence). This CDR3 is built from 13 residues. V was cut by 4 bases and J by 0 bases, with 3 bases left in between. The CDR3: CASSSSNTGELFF. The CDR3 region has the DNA TGTGCCAGCAGTTCCTCGAACACCGGGGAGCTGTTTTTT.

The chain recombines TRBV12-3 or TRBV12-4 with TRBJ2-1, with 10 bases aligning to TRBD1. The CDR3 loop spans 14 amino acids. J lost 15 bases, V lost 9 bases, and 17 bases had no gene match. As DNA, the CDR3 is TGTGCCAGAAGTCGAGGACAGGGGGGGCGCCAGGGGTTCTTC. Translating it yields CARSRGQGGRQGFF.

For the CDR3, the DNA is TGCGCCAGCAGTTTGCGCTGCGGCGTTTATGGCTACACCTTC. Protein sequence: CASSLRCGVYGYTF. The V and J genes are TRBV5-1 and TRBJ1-2; D ambiguous. The CDR3 is 14 amino acids. The V gene lost 5 bases and the J gene lost 5 bases, with 16 bases spanning the gap. Germline V lookup: CDR1 SGHRS, CDR2 YFSETQ.

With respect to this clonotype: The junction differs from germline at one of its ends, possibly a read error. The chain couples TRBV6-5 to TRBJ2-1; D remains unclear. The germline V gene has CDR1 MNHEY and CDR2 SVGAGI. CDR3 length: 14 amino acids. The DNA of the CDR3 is TGTGCCAGCAGTCGACACGAGTCCTACAATGAGCAATTCTTC. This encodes CASSRHESYNEQFF.

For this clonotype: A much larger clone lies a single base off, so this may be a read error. The CDR3 sequence: CASSLRGTGSTGELFF. CDR3 DNA sequence: TGCGCCAGCAGCCTAAGAGGGACAGGGTCCACCGGGGAGCTGTTTTTT. This sequence joins TRBV4-1 and TRBJ2-2; TRBD1 matches at 9 bases. Germline CDR1 and CDR2: MGHRA and YSYEKL. The CDR3 has 16 residues. With V trimmed by 4 bases and J by 4 bases, 7 bases remained unmatched.

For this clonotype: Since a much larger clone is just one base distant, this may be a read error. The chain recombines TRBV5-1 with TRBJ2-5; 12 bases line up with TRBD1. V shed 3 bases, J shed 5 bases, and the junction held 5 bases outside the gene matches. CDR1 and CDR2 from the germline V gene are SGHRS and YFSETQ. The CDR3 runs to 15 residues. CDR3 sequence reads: CASSSGTGGWETQYF. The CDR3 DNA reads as TGCGCCAGCAGCTCCGGGACAGGGGGCTGGGAGACCCAGTACTTC.

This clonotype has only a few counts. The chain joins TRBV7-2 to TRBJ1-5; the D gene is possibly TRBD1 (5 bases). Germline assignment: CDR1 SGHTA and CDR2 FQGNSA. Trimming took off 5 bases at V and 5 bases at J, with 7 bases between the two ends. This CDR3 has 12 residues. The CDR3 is CASSDRYQPQHF. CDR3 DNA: TGTGCCAGCAGCGACAGATATCAGCCCCAGCATTTT.

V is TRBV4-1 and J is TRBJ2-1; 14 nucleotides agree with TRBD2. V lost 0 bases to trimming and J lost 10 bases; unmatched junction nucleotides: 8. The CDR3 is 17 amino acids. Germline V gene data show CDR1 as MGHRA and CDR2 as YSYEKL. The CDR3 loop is CASSQDSGLAGEKEQFF. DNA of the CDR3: TGCGCCAGCAGCCAAGACTCGGGACTAGCGGGAGAAAAAGAGCAGTTCTTC.

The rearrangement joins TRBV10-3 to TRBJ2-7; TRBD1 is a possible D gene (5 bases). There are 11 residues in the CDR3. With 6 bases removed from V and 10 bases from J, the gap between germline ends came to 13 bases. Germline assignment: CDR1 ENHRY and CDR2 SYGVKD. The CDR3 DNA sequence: TGTGCCATCAGAGAAGGGCAGGGACAGTACGTC. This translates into CAIREGQGQYV.

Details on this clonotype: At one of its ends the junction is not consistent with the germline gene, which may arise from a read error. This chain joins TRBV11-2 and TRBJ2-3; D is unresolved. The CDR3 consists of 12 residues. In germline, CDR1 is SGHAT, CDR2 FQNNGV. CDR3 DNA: TGTGCCAGCAGTCCGATCACAGATAAGCAGTATTTT. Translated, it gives CASSPITDKQYF.

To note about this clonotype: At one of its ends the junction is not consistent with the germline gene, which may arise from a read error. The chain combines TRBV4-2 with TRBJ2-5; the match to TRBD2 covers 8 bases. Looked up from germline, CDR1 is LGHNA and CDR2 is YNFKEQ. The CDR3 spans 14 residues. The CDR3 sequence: CASSQTGGQETQCF. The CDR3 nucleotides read TGTGCCAGCAGCCAAACGGGGGGGCAAGAGACCCAATGCTTC.

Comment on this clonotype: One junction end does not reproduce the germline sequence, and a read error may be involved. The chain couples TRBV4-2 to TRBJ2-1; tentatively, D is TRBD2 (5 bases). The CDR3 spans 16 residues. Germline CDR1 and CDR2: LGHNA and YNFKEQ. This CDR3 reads CASSQVSEGSYNEQFF. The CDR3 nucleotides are TGTGCCAGCAGCCAAGTTAGCGAGGGCTCCTACAATGAGCAATTCTTC.

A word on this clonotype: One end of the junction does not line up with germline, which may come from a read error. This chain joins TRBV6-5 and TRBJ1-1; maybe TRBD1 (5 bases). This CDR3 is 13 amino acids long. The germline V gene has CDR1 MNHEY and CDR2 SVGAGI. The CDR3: CASSYLQGTEASF. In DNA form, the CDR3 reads TGTGCCAGCAGTTACCTCCAGGGTACTGAAGCTTCCTTT.

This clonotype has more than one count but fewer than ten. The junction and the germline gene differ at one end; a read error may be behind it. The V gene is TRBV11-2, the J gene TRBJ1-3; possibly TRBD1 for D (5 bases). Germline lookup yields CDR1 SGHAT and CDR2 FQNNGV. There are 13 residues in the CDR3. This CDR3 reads CVSSRGVRNTICF. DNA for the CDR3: TGTGTCAGCAGCCGAGGGGTTAGAAACACCATATGTTTT.